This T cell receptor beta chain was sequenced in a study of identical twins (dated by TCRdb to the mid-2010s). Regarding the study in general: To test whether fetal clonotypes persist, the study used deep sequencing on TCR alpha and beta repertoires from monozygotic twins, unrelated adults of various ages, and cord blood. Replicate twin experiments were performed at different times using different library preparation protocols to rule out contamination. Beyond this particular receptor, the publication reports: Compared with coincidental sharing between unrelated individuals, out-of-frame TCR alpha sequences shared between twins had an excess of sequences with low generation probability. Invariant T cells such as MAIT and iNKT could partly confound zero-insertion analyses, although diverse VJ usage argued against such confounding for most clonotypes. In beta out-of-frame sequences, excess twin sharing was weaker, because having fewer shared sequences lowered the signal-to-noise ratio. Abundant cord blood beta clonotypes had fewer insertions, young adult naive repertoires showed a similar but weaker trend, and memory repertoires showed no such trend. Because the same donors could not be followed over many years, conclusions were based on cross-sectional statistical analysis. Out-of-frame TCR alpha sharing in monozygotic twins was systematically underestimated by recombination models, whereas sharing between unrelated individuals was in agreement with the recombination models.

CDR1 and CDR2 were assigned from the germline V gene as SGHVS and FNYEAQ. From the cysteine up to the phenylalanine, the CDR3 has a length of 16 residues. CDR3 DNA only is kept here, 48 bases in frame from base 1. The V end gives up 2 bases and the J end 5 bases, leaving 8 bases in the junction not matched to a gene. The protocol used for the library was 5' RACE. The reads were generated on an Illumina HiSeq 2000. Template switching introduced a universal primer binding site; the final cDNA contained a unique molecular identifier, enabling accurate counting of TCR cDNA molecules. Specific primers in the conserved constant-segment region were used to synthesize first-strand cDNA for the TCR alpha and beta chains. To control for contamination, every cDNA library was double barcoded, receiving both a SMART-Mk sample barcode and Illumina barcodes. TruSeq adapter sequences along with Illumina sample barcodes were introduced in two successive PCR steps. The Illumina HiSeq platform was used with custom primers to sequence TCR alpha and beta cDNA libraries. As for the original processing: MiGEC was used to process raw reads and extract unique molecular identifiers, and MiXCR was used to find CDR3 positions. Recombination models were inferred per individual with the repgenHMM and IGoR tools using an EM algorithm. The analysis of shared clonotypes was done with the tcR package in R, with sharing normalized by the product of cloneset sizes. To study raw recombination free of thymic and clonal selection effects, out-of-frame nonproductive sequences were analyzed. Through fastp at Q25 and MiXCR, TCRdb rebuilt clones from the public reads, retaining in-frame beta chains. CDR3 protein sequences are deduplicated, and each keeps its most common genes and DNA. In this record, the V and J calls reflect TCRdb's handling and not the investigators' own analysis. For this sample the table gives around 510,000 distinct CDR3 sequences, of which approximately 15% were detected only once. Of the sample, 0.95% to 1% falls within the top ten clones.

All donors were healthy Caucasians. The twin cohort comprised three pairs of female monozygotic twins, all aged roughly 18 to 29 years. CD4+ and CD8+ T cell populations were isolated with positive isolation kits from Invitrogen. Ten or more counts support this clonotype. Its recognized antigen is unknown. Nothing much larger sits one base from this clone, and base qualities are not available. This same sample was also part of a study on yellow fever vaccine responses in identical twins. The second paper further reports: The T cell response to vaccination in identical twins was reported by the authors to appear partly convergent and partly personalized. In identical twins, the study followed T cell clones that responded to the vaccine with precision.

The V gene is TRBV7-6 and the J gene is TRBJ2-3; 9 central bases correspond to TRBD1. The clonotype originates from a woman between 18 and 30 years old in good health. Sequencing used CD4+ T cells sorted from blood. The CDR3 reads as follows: CASSLSPGQGRDTQYF. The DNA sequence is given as TGTGCCAGCAGCTTATCTCCGGGACAGGGTCGAGATACGCAGTATTTT.